This record looks at one T cell receptor beta chain sequence and its context. While infection was still active, Seattle patients were enrolled and then followed longitudinally. The source of the sample is a study of blood T cell repertoires in COVID-19. Study information: Sample material is recorded as cDNA or gDNA derived from T cells, B-cell-depleted T cells, or PBMCs.

This CDR3 spans 14 amino acids. Unmatched junction bases numbered 4, after V lost 3 bases and J lost 3 bases. The V gene's germline CDR1 is SGHNT and CDR2 YYREEE (reference sequence). Per the authors' pipeline: Counts of nucleated cells, estimated from reference gene primer amplification, were obtained. TCRdb keeps only in-frame clones here, not all; method: immunoSEQ multiplex PCR. The V and J calls and clone size come from that table; D and trimming were worked out from the DNA. The table has over 250,000 clones, about 88% seen once. This sequence joins TRBV5-4 and TRBJ2-7; 9 bases line up with TRBD1. Sequencing was performed on peripheral blood. This TCR derives from a woman in her 70s with COVID-19, enrolled during active disease. The chain's CDR3 is CASSSKDRGYEQYF. In DNA form, the CDR3 reads TGTGCCAGCAGCTCCAAGGACAGGGGCTACGAGCAGTACTTC. Full variable domain (rest looked up from reference TRBV5-4 and TRBJ2-7): ETGVTQSPTHLIKTRGQQVTLRCSSQSGHNTVSWYQQALGQGPQFIFQYYREEENGRGNFPPRFSGLQFPNYSSELNVNALELDDSALYLCASSSKDRGYEQYFGPGTRLTVT.